This is a list of T cell receptor beta chains from one sample in a study of control samples from healthy donors and cancer patients. The method was immunoSEQ multiplex PCR; TCRdb's version includes in-frame clones alone and lacks a portion of them. The table records 100,000 to 150,000 clones, over 75% of them present only once. Sequencing input: blood. The receptors stem from a middle-aged man in good health. Each CDR3 is given with its conserved first and last residue. D genes are given only for firm matches. Size is stated for part of the rows, as once, few or many counts, or as a class when the clone is expanded.

size	D	V	J	DNA	CDR3
.	.	TRBV19	TRBJ1-2	TGTGCCAGTAGTATTCTCGGCAGCCCTTCTAACTATGGCTACACCTTC	CASSILGSPSNYGYTF
.	.	TRBV5-4	TRBJ1-6	TGTGCCAGCAGCTCCTCTAGGGGGGTAAATTCACCCCTCCACTTT	CASSSSRGVNSPLHF
.	TRBD2	TRBV4-1	TRBJ2-2	TGCGCCAGCAGCCAGAAGAGGACTAGCGCGGTCGGGGAGCTGTTTTTT	CASSQKRTSAVGELFF
.	TRBD1	TRBV7-9	TRBJ1-3	TGTGCCAGCAGCCTAGGGACAGACTCTGGAAACACCATATATTTT	CASSLGTDSGNTIYF
.	.	TRBV4-1	TRBJ2-5	TGCGCCAGCAGCCAATGGCGAGAAGAGACCCAGTACTTC	CASSQWREETQYF
.	TRBD1	TRBV28	TRBJ1-1	TGTGCCAGCAGTTTAAGCCAGGGGGGGACTGAAGCTTTCTTT	CASSLSQGGTEAFF
.	.	TRBV2	TRBJ1-1	TGTGCCAGCAGCCTGACAATTATGAACACTGAAGCTTTCTTT	CASSLTIMNTEAFF
.	TRBD1	TRBV6-5	TRBJ1-5	TGTGCCAGCAATCAGGGGGTACGCAATCAGCCCCAGCATTTT	CASNQGVRNQPQHF
.	.	TRBV7-2	TRBJ2-5	TGTGCCAGCAGTGAGGAGGGCAGGGGAGAGACCCAGTACTTC	CASSEEGRGETQYF
.	.	TRBV10-3	TRBJ1-6	TGTGCCATCTCAGCGGTGCAGCCCTATAATTCACCCCTCCACTTT	CAISAVQPYNSPLHF
.	.	TRBV7-7	TRBJ2-5	TGTGCTAGCAGCAACGGGGTAGGGTCACAAGAGACCCAGTACTTC	CASSNGVGSQETQYF
.	.	TRBV20-1	TRBJ2-3	TGCAGTGCTAGATTGGTCGATACGCAGTATTTT	CSARLVDTQYF
.	.	TRBV12-3/TRBV12-4	TRBJ1-3	TGTGCCAGCAGTTTAGACTCTGGAAACACCATATATTTT	CASSLDSGNTIYF
once	.	TRBV27	TRBJ2-3	TGTGCCAGCAGTTTTAACACACCGGGCGTCCCAGATACGCAGTATTTT	CASSFNTPGVPDTQYF
medium-sized	.	TRBV10-3	TRBJ1-3	TGTGCCATCACCCGGGATCTAAGCTCTGGAAACACCATATATTTT	CAITRDLSSGNTIYF
.	TRBD1	TRBV7-6	TRBJ2-2	TGTGCCAGCAGCGCCGGACAGGGGCGGACCGGGGAGCTGTTTTTT	CASSAGQGRTGELFF
.	.	TRBV11-2	TRBJ2-3	TGTGCCAGCAGCTTGAGCACAGATACGCAGTATTTT	CASSLSTDTQYF
.	TRBD1	TRBV3-1/TRBV3-2	TRBJ1-4	TGTGCCAGCAGCCAGGCGACAGGGAGCTTACTGGGGGGTGAAAAACTGTTTTTT	CASSQATGSLLGGEKLFF
.	TRBD2	TRBV7-3	TRBJ2-1	TGTGCCAGCAGCTCTTTACTAGCGGGGGAGACGAATGAGCAGTTCTTC	CASSSLLAGETNEQFF
.	TRBD2	TRBV5-1	TRBJ2-1	TGCGCCAGCAGCCCCCGGGGGGGCTCTTTCGATGAGCAGTTCTTC	CASSPRGGSFDEQFF
.	.	TRBV9	TRBJ1-1	TGTGCCAGCAGCGAAGGGTGGAACACTGAAGCTTTCTTT	CASSEGWNTEAFF
.	.	TRBV10-1	TRBJ2-3	TGCGCCAGCAGTGGGGACACAGATACGCAGTATTTT	CASSGDTDTQYF
.	TRBD1	TRBV6-4	TRBJ1-1	TGTGCCAGCAGTCCCCGGTGGACAGGGGAAAACACTGAAGCTTTCTTT	CASSPRWTGENTEAFF
few	.	TRBV6-5	TRBJ1-5	TGTGCCAGCAGTACCCGGGGGCAGCCCAATCAGCCCCAGCATTTT	CASSTRGQPNQPQHF
.	TRBD1	TRBV5-4	TRBJ1-1	TGTGCCAGCAGCCTACAGGGGGCAGAAAGGGACACTGAAGCTTTCTTT	CASSLQGAERDTEAFF
once	TRBD1	TRBV29-1	TRBJ2-7	TGCAGCGTTCGACAGGGTCTCCGGGACGAGCAGTACTTC	CSVRQGLRDEQYF
.	TRBD2	TRBV18	TRBJ2-2	TGTGCCAGCTCCCTAGCGGGGGGATCGAACACCGGGGAGCTGTTTTTT	CASSLAGGSNTGELFF
.	TRBD1	TRBV19	TRBJ2-1	TGTGCCAGTAGTTCAGATGGACAGGGTCTGTGGGATGAGCAGTTCTTC	CASSSDGQGLWDEQFF
.	TRBD1	TRBV6-5	TRBJ1-6	TGTGCCAGCAGCCAGGGGACAGGGACTTCACCCCTCCACTTT	CASSQGTGTSPLHF
.	.	TRBV7-9	TRBJ2-5	TGTGCCAGCAGCTCCCCGGGACCGCGGCTGAAAGAGACCCAGTACTTC	CASSSPGPRLKETQYF
once	.	TRBV20-1	TRBJ2-1	TGCAGTGCTAGTTGGTGGGGGAAAAACAATGAGCAGTTCTTC	CSASWWGKNNEQFF
once	.	TRBV5-1	TRBJ1-1	TGCGCCAGCAGCCCCGACCCCAGGTGGGTGAACACTGAAGCTTTCTTT	CASSPDPRWVNTEAFF
once	.	TRBV6-2/TRBV6-3	TRBJ2-5	TGTGCCAGCAGTTTCCGACGTTTCCACCGAAGGCGCCAAGAGACCCAGTACTTC	CASSFRRFHRRRQETQYF
.	.	TRBV5-1	TRBJ2-7	TGCGCCAGCAGCTTGGATATCAGTGGATTCGACGAGCAGTACTTC	CASSLDISGFDEQYF
.	.	TRBV30	TRBJ2-2	TGTGCCTGGAGTGGGGGTTACGGATACACCGGGGAGCTGTTTTTT	CAWSGGYGYTGELFF
.	TRBD2	TRBV9	TRBJ2-1	TGTGCCAGCAGCCCCTCAGCGGGGGGACTCTACAATGAGCAGTTCTTC	CASSPSAGGLYNEQFF
.	TRBD2	TRBV5-1	TRBJ2-2	TGCGCCAGCAGCTTCACTAGCGGGAGTACCGGGGAGCTGTTTTTT	CASSFTSGSTGELFF
.	TRBD2	TRBV5-1	TRBJ2-2	TGCGCCAGCAGCTCTGGACTAGCGGGGACGAACACCGGGGAGCTGTTTTTT	CASSSGLAGTNTGELFF
.	.	TRBV9	TRBJ2-6	TGTGCCAGCAGCCGACCCTCTGGGGCCAACGTCCTGACTTTC	CASSRPSGANVLTF
.	.	TRBV5-1	TRBJ1-1	TGCGCCAGCAGCTTGTTCTCTGGGAACACTGAAGCTTTCTTT	CASSLFSGNTEAFF
.	.	TRBV6-5	TRBJ1-2	TGTGCCAGCAGCCACTTGGCCTACTTCGGCTACACCTTC	CASSHLAYFGYTF
once	.	TRBV10-3	TRBJ2-5	TGTGCCATCAGTGAGTACGGTTCCCAAGAGACCCAGTACTTC	CAISEYGSQETQYF
few	.	TRBV6-5	TRBJ1-5	TGTGCCAGCAGTATACCGGGACTGCAGAATCAGCCCCAGCATTTT	CASSIPGLQNQPQHF
.	.	TRBV7-9	TRBJ1-3	TGTGCCAGCAGCCCGACGGTCTGGCCTGGAAACACCATATATTTT	CASSPTVWPGNTIYF
once	.	TRBV18	TRBJ2-3	TGTGCCAGCTCACGGGACACCACAGATACGCAGTATTTT	CASSRDTTDTQYF
.	.	TRBV19	TRBJ2-5	TGTGCCAGTAGTATGGGAGGGGGGTTCCAAGAGACCCAGTACTTC	CASSMGGGFQETQYF
.	.	TRBV3-1/TRBV3-2	TRBJ1-2	TGTGCCAGCAGCCAAGTGTCGGGATTCGAAGGCTACACCTTC	CASSQVSGFEGYTF
once	.	TRBV7-9	TRBJ2-5	TGTGCCAGCAGCTTAGAGGACGGGACCCAGTACTTC	CASSLEDGTQYF
.	.	TRBV12-3/TRBV12-4	TRBJ2-5	TGTGCCAGCAGTTTACGGGGTGCACAGACCCAGTACTTC	CASSLRGAQTQYF
.	.	TRBV9	TRBJ1-2	TGTGCCAGCAGCCCCCGTCCCTCAGGGGATCAAAGTGGCTACACCTTC	CASSPRPSGDQSGYTF
.	.	TRBV30	TRBJ2-7	TGTGCCTGGGGGGTGGCAGGGAACGAGCAGTACTTC	CAWGVAGNEQYF
.	.	TRBV20-1	TRBJ1-3	TGCAGTGCTAGTGGTGGGGACGCTGGAAACACCATATATTTT	CSASGGDAGNTIYF
.	.	TRBV16	TRBJ2-7	TGTGCCAGCAGCCAATCCCGCCAGGGTTCAGGCGAGCAGTACTTC	CASSQSRQGSGEQYF